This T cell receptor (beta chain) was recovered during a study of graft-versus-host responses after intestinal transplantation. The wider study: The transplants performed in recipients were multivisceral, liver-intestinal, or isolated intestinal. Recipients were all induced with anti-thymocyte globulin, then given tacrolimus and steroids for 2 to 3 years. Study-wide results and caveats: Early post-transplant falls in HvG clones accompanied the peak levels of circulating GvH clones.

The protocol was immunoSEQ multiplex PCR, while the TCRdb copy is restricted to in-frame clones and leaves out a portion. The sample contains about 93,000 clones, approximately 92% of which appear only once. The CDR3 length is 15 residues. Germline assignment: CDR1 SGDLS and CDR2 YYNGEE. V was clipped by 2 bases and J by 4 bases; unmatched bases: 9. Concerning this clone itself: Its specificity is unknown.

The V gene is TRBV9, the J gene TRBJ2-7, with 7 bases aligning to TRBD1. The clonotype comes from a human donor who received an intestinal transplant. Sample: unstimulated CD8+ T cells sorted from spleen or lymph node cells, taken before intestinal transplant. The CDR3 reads CASSVGDSFVYEQYF. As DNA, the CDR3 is TGTGCCAGCAGCGTGGGGGACAGCTTCGTGTACGAGCAGTACTTC.